The 10 T cell receptor beta chains reported below all come from one sample, sequenced in a study of T cell repertoires in cytomegalovirus infection. These receptors' targets are unknown. TCRdb ran MiXCR on the reads and lists one entry per CDR3 protein. This sample has fewer than 1,000,000 distinct CDR3 sequences, with around 30% found just once. Material: cultured CD8+ T cells from PBMCs, obtained from culture after CMV antigen stimulation. Receptors originate from a human donor in good health (CMV status not recorded). Some clones in this sample may be carry-over from other donors' samples.

The chain employs TRBV20-1 and TRBJ2-5, with D perhaps matching TRBD2 (5 bases). V lost 3 bases to trimming and J lost 5 bases, with 13 bases between them. Germline V gives CDR1 DFQATT, CDR2 SNEGSKA (reference sequence). The CDR3 totals 13 residues. The CDR3 coding sequence is TGCAGTGCTAGGGAATCGGAGGACGAGACCCAGTACTTC. Its protein product is CSARESEDETQYF.

CDR3 amino acids: CASSLAGKTNTQYF. In nucleotides, the CDR3 is TGTGCCAGCAGCTTAGCGGGGAAGACGAATACGCAGTATTTT. This rearrangement joins TRBV7-2 to TRBJ2-3; D gene ambiguous. V lost 0 bases, J lost 7 bases, and 11 bases lay in between. This CDR3 comprises 14 residues. Germline V CDR1 and CDR2: SGHTA, FQGNSA.

In its sample, this clonotype is medium-sized. This chain connects TRBV5-1 to TRBJ1-1; D remains unclear. Germline lookup yields CDR1 SGHRS and CDR2 YFSETQ. The CDR3 length is 15 residues. Trimming took 5 bases from V and 3 from J, leaving 17 bases between them. CDR3 in amino acids: CASSVWAVDYTEAFF. The CDR3 bases are TGCGCCAGCAGTGTATGGGCCGTGGACTACACTGAAGCTTTCTTT.

The CDR3 region is CASSSLRQYGYTF. The CDR3 region has the DNA TGTGCCAGCAGCTCCCTCAGGCAGTATGGCTACACCTTC. V is TRBV7-4 and J is TRBJ1-2, with no clear D. Germline CDR1 is SGHVT and CDR2 is SQSDAQ. The length of the CDR3 is 13 residues. Trimming shortened V by 4 bases and J by 5 bases, and 11 bases separated the two germline ends.

At least ten counts were recorded for this clonotype. The gene calls are TRBV7-2 and TRBJ1-2, with D unresolved. Trimming took off 6 bases at V and 4 bases at J, with 12 bases between the two ends. CDR1 is SGHTA and CDR2 is FQGNSA in the germline V gene. This CDR3 comprises 13 residues. The CDR3 protein is CASSLTESYGYTF. CDR3 nucleotides: TGTGCCAGCAGTCTTACAGAGTCCTATGGCTACACCTTC.

This chain connects TRBV12-3 or TRBV12-4 to TRBJ1-1; a possible D gene is TRBD1 (6 bases). V shed 6 bases and J shed 8 bases, with 16 bases lying between them. This CDR3 has 13 residues. CDR3 nucleotide sequence: TGTGCCAGCAGCCCTCTGGACAGCCTGGAAGCTTTCTTT. Protein sequence: CASSPLDSLEAFF.

The J gene is TRBJ1-2, the V gene TRBV3-1, with D unclear. V was clipped by 0 bases and J by 2 bases, with 10 bases between them. The length of the CDR3 is 15 residues. Per germline, CDR1 LGHDT and CDR2 YNNKEL (reference sequence). The CDR3 reads CASSQDLAGNYGYTF. CDR3 bases: TGTGCCAGCAGCCAAGATTTAGCGGGGAACTATGGCTACACCTTC.

The gene calls are TRBV4-2 and TRBJ1-2; D remains ambiguous. The CDR3 has 14 amino acids. The germline V gene has CDR1 LGHNA and CDR2 YNFKEQ. V lost 0 bases to trimming and J lost 8 bases, with 13 bases between them. The CDR3 protein is CASSQDLAVEGYTF. The CDR3 region has the DNA TGTGCCAGCAGCCAAGATCTGGCGGTGGAAGGCTACACCTTC.

The CDR3 nucleotides are TGTGCCAGCAGTGATGGGACAGGGCCCAACTATGGCTACACCTTC. It yields the protein CASSDGTGPNYGYTF. J is TRBJ1-2 and V is TRBV6-1; TRBD1 matches at 9 bases. The germline gives CDR1 MNHNS, CDR2 SASEGT. J was trimmed by 2 bases and V by 3 bases; bases with no gene match: 4. The CDR3 loop spans 15 amino acids.

This clonotype was recorded a few times. The chain employs TRBV19 and TRBJ2-3; no reliable D call. Trimming cost V 2 bases and J 6 bases, with 9 bases left between them. CDR1 LNHDA and CDR2 SQIVND come from the germline V gene (reference sequence). The CDR3 loop spans 13 amino acids. The CDR3 is CASSILETDTQYF. CDR3 coding DNA: TGTGCCAGTAGTATACTGGAGACGGATACGCAGTATTTT.